The rows below give T cell receptor beta chains drawn from one sample of a study of T cell repertoires in cytomegalovirus infection. TCRdb reprocessed the reads via MiXCR and lists one record per CDR3 protein. This repertoire shows hundreds of thousands of distinct CDR3 sequences, 15% to 20% found once; its top ten account for 8.5% to 10%. Source material: PBMCs. The source is a human donor in good health (CMV status not recorded). Some clones in this sample may be carry-over from other donors' samples. Both conserved end residues are part of each CDR3. The D gene is left open where the match is weak. Rows may omit the clone size; those that give it use once, few, many or a size class.

j_call d_call v_call clone_size cdr3_nt cdr3_aa
TRBJ1-5 . TRBV7-2 . TGTGCCAGCAGCAGGGGAGTTTATAGCAATCAGCCCCAGCATTTT CASSRGVYSNQPQHF
TRBJ2-2 . TRBV7-8 many TGTGCCAGCAGACTAGAGTCTGACACCGGGGAGCTGTTTTTT CASRLESDTGELFF
TRBJ2-4 TRBD1 TRBV5-3 . TGTGCCAGCAGCTTGGACCTGACAGGGCCAAACATTCAGTACTTC CASSLDLTGPNIQYF
TRBJ2-4 . TRBV4-1 . TGCGCCAGCAGCCAAGGGAATCAGCTCAACTTC CASSQGNQLNF
TRBJ2-1 TRBD2 TRBV19 . TGTGCCAGTAGTCTAACTCGGGGGGGCCAAAATGAGCAGTTCTTC CASSLTRGGQNEQFF
TRBJ2-7 . TRBV7-2 . TGTGCCAGCAGCCGCGGGATGTTAAGCTCCTACGAGCAGTACTTC CASSRGMLSSYEQYF
TRBJ2-7 TRBD2 TRBV7-9 . TGTGCCAGCAGCTACGACGCGGGACTAGCGGGAGGGAGGACCTACGAGCAGTACTTC CASSYDAGLAGGRTYEQYF
TRBJ1-1 . TRBV9 . TGTGCCAGCAGCGCCGAGGGAGGGTACACTGAAGCTTTCTTT CASSAEGGYTEAFF
TRBJ2-3 TRBD2 TRBV5-3 . TGTGCCAGCAGCCGTCGGACTAGAGGAGGGGATACGCAGTATTTT CASSRRTRGGDTQYF
TRBJ1-1 . TRBV14 few TGTGCCAGCAGCCAAGTTCTGGGGATGAACACTGAAGCTTTCTTT CASSQVLGMNTEAFF
TRBJ1-2 . TRBV14 . TGTGCCAGCAGCCAAGCGGTCTTTTTCGGACTCTTCGAGGGCTACACCTTC CASSQAVFFGLFEGYTF
TRBJ2-2 . TRBV6-2/TRBV6-3 many TGTGCCAGCAGGCGGGACTGGGTGACCACCGGGGAGCTGTTTTTT CASRRDWVTTGELFF
TRBJ1-6 . TRBV6-1 few TGTGCCAGCAGTTTTACGGGACATAATAGTTCACCCCTCCACTTT CASSFTGHNSSPLHF
TRBJ2-5 . TRBV10-3 few TGTGCCATCAGGGGGGACTCGGGGACTGGGCGTTTGGAGACCCAGTACTTC CAIRGDSGTGRLETQYF
TRBJ1-6 . TRBV13 . TGTGCCAGCAGCTACAACAGGGATTCAAGCTCACCCCTCCACTTT CASSYNRDSSSPLHF
TRBJ1-5 . TRBV2 many TGTGCCAGCAGGGCCCCTGTCGGCAATCAGCCCCAGCATTTT CASRAPVGNQPQHF
TRBJ1-2 . TRBV3-1 few TGTGCCAGCAGCCAAGGTCGTAGGGGCTATGGCTACACCTTC CASSQGRRGYGYTF
TRBJ2-1 TRBD1 TRBV7-2 many TGTGCCAGCAGCCTGAGACAGGGTACCTCCTACAATGAGCAGTTCTTC CASSLRQGTSYNEQFF
TRBJ1-5 . TRBV7-2 many TGTGCCAGCAGCTTAGCGCCCGTGGTCTATAGCAATCAGCCCCAGCATTTT CASSLAPVVYSNQPQHF
TRBJ1-1 . TRBV2 . TGTGCCAGCAGTGTTGGGATTGAAGCTTTCTTT CASSVGIEAFF
TRBJ2-7 TRBD2 TRBV7-8 few TGTGCCAGCACCCTAGGGCGAACTAGCGGGAGTAGACCCCTACTTGAGCAGTACTTC CASTLGRTSGSRPLLEQYF
TRBJ1-1 . TRBV6-1 few TGTGCCAGCAGCCCTCCGGGACGGGGAATGGTTGAAGCTTTCTTT CASSPPGRGMVEAFF
TRBJ2-5 TRBD2 TRBV5-1 . TGCGCCAGCAGCTCGGGACTAGCGGGAGCTTGGGGAGAGACCCAGTACTTC CASSSGLAGAWGETQYF
TRBJ1-2 . TRBV18 many TGTGCCAGCTCACCGAACCGGGGCCGCTTAAGTGGGCGATATGGCTACACCTTC CASSPNRGRLSGRYGYTF
TRBJ2-7 . TRBV20-1 . TGCAGTGCTAGGGGAGCAGGGGATATCGACGAGCAGTACTTC CSARGAGDIDEQYF
TRBJ2-3 . TRBV5-4 few TGTGCCAGCAGCCCGATGGGGACGGTTAGCACAGATACGCAGTATTTT CASSPMGTVSTDTQYF
TRBJ2-5 . TRBV5-1 few TGCGCCAGCAGCTTGGGATCTATAGAAGAGACCCAGTACTTC CASSLGSIEETQYF
TRBJ2-1 . TRBV6-6 few TGTGCCAGCAGTTACTTGGACAGTGGTTTAGGTGAGCAGTTCTTC CASSYLDSGLGEQFF
TRBJ2-7 . TRBV7-2 few TGTGCCAGCAGCGACCCATATCGGGTATCTCCCGAGGACAGCCATTTCTCCTACGAGCAGTACTTC CASSDPYRVSPEDSHFSYEQYF
TRBJ1-1 . TRBV4-2 few TGTGCCAGCAGAAAGAAGCGGACATTTGAAGCTTTCTTT CASRKKRTFEAFF
TRBJ1-4 . TRBV20-1 . TGCAGTGTCCGGGGGGGGATTAATGAAAAACTGTTTTTT CSVRGGINEKLFF
TRBJ2-7 TRBD2 TRBV7-2 many TGTGCCAGCAGCCGGACTAGCGGGAGTCTCTACGAGCAGTACTTC CASSRTSGSLYEQYF
TRBJ2-1 TRBD1 TRBV11-1 many TGTGCCAGCAGCTCTCCCAACCGGGACAGCTCCTACAATGAGCAGTTCTTC CASSSPNRDSSYNEQFF
TRBJ1-5 . TRBV7-9 few TGTGCCAGCAGCTTAGATGACCGCAATCAGCCCCAGCATTTT CASSLDDRNQPQHF
TRBJ2-1 TRBD2 TRBV30 . TGTGCCTGGAGTTCTCCCGGGACTAGCGGGAGGTATGAGCAGTTCTTC CAWSSPGTSGRYEQFF
TRBJ1-2 . TRBV28 many TGTGCCACCCTCCGGCCAGAGAACTATGGCTACACCTTC CATLRPENYGYTF
TRBJ2-3 TRBD1 TRBV7-2 many TGTGCCAGCAGCTTAGGAGACAGGGACACAGATACGCAGTATTTT CASSLGDRDTDTQYF
TRBJ2-4 . TRBV4-1 many TGCGCCAGCAGCCAAGACGATTTAGCCAAAAACATTCAGTACTTC CASSQDDLAKNIQYF
TRBJ2-3 . TRBV12-3/TRBV12-4 . TGTGCCAGCAGTCCACAGAGCTCGACCACAGATACGCAGTATTTT CASSPQSSTTDTQYF
TRBJ2-7 TRBD1 TRBV18 . TGTGCCAGCTCGCCGGGTTACGTGGGGACAGGGGACGAGCAGTACTTC CASSPGYVGTGDEQYF
TRBJ2-7 . TRBV28 few TGTGCCACGGGCCCATACGAGCAGTACTTC CATGPYEQYF
TRBJ1-6 TRBD1 TRBV20-1 few TGCAGTGCTAGAGACGGGGACAGACCTTATAATTCACCCCTCCACTTT CSARDGDRPYNSPLHF
TRBJ1-4 . TRBV4-1 . TGCGCCAGCAGCCAAGATCCGGAGGAAAAACTGTTTTTT CASSQDPEEKLFF
TRBJ1-1 . TRBV12-3/TRBV12-4 many TGTGCCAGCAGTTTCCACCCAGGTCGCTTTATGAACACTGAAGCTTTCTTT CASSFHPGRFMNTEAFF
TRBJ1-4 TRBD1 TRBV12-3/TRBV12-4 . TGTGCCAGCGCCTGGACAGGGGACAGTGAAAAACTGTTTTTT CASAWTGDSEKLFF
TRBJ2-1 TRBD2 TRBV7-2 few TGTGCCAGCGGCGGTCGCGGGGGGGACTACAATGAGCAGTTCTTC CASGGRGGDYNEQFF
TRBJ1-4 . TRBV12-3/TRBV12-4 many TGTGCCAGCAGTTTACTCGGGGAAAAACTGTTTTTT CASSLLGEKLFF
TRBJ2-5 . TRBV12-3/TRBV12-4 . TGTGCCAGCAGGATCGGGACTTCCCAAGAGACCCAGTACTTC CASRIGTSQETQYF
TRBJ1-1 TRBD1 TRBV6-6 . TGTGCCAGCACGAAGAGGGCAGGGGGGGACACTGAAGCTTTCTTT CASTKRAGGDTEAFF
TRBJ2-2 . TRBV7-2 . TGTGCCAGCAGCAAGGACCCTCCCCCGGGGGAGCTGTTTTTT CASSKDPPPGELFF
TRBJ1-6 . TRBV7-9 . TGTGCCAGCAGCGACGGGCCCCCGGAAAACTTCTTT CASSDGPPENFF
TRBJ1-6 . TRBV7-2 many TGTGCCAGCAGCTTGATTTCGGCCCCGAATTCACCCCTCCACTTT CASSLISAPNSPLHF
TRBJ1-1 . TRBV7-9 many TGTGCCAGCAGCTTAGACGAAGGGCTGGCGGCTTTCTTT CASSLDEGLAAFF
TRBJ1-1 . TRBV6-2/TRBV6-3 few TGTGCCAGCAGTGTCCTTATGGGACCGTCTGAAGCTTTCTTT CASSVLMGPSEAFF
TRBJ2-1 . TRBV18 few TGTGCCAGCTCACCTGGGGCAGCTTCTCACAATGAGCAGTTCTTC CASSPGAASHNEQFF
TRBJ1-1 . TRBV19 many TGTGCCAGTAGCCGCCCGTGGGTTGCTAGCGGGACTGAAGCTTTCTTT CASSRPWVASGTEAFF
TRBJ2-1 . TRBV2 many TGTGCCAGCATGGGGAACTCCTACAATGAGCAGTTCTTC CASMGNSYNEQFF